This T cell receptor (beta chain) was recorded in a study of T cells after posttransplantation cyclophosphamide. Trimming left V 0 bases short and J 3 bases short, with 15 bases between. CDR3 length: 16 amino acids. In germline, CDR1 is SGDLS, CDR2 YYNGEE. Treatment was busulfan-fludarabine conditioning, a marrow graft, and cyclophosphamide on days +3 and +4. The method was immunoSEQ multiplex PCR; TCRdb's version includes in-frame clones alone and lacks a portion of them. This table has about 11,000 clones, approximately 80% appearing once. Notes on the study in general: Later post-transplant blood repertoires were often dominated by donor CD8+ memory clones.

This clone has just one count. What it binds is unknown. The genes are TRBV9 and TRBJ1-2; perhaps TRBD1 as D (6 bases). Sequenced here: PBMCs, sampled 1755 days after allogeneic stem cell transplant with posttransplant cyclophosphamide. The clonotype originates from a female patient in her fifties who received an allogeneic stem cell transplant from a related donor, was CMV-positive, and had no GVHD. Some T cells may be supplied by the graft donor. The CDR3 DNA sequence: TGTGCCAGCAGCGTAGGAATGGGGGGGCCCCACTATGGCTACACCTTC. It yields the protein CASSVGMGGPHYGYTF.